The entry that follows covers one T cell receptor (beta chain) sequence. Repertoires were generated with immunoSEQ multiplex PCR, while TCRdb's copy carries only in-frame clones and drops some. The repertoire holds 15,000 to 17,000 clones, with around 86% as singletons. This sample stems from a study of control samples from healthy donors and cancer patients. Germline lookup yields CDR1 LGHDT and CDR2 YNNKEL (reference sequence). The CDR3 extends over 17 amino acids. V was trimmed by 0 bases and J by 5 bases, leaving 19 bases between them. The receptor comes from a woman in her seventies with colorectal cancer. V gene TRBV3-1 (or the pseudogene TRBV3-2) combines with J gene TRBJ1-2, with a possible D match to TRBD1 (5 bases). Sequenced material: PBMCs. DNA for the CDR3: TGTGCCAGCAGCCAAGAGCTTGGGGGGACCTTTGGGTATGGCTACACCTTC. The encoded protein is CASSQELGGTFGYGYTF.